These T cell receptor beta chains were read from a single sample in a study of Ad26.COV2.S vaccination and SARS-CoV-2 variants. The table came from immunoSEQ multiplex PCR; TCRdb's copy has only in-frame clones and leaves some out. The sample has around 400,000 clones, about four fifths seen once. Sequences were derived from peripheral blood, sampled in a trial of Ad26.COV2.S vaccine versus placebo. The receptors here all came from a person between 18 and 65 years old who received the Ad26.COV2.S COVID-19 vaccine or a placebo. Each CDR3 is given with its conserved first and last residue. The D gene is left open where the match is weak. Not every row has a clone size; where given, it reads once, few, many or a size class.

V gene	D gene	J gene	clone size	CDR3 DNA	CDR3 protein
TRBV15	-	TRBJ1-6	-	TGTGCCACCAGCAGAGGCGTAGGGGAGAATTCACCCCTCCACTTT	CATSRGVGENSPLHF
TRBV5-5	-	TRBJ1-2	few	TGTGCCAGCAGGCCACAAAGCAGGGAGCCTTATGGCTACACCTTC	CASRPQSREPYGYTF
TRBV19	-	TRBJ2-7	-	TGTGCCAGTAGTATCACGGACAGATCCTACGAGCAGTACTTC	CASSITDRSYEQYF
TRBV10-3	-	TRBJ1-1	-	TGTGCCATCAGTGTCGCCCAGCGGACTGAAGCTTTCTTT	CAISVAQRTEAFF
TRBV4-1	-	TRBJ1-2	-	TGCGCCAGCAGCCAGATATTTAACTATGGCTACACCTTC	CASSQIFNYGYTF
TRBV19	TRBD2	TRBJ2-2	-	TGTGCCAGTAGTATATTGAGTAGCGGGGTTTCGAACACCGGGGAGCTGTTTTTT	CASSILSSGVSNTGELFF
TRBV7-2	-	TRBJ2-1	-	TGTGCCAGCAGCCGTGTTCTACCCCCCTACAATGAGCAGTTCTTC	CASSRVLPPYNEQFF
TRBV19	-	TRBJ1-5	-	TGTGCCAGTAGCATCCGAGGACAGTCGCGCAATCAGCCCCAGCATTTT	CASSIRGQSRNQPQHF
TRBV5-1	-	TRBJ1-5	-	TGCGCCAGCAGCGCCGGACTCGAGAGCAATCAGCCCCAGCATTTT	CASSAGLESNQPQHF
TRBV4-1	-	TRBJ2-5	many	TGCGCCAGCAGCCAAGAACCGGGCCTCCAAGAGACCCAGTACTTC	CASSQEPGLQETQYF
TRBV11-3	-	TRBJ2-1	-	TGTGCCAGCAGCTCCCCGTCGGTAGCGACCAACAATGAGCAGTTCTTC	CASSSPSVATNNEQFF
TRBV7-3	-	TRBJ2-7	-	TGTGCCAGCAGCCAAGCGTCGACAGGGAGGTACGAGCAGTACTTC	CASSQASTGRYEQYF
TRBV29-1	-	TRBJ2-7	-	TGCAGCGTTGATGGCCAGTACGAGCAGTACTTC	CSVDGQYEQYF
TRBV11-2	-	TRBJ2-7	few	TGTGCCAGCAGCCCGAAAATACTTAGCTCCTACGAGCAGTACTTC	CASSPKILSSYEQYF
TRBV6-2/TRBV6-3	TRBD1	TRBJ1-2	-	TGTGCCAGCAGTTGGGACAGGGCCAGCGGCTACACCTTC	CASSWDRASGYTF
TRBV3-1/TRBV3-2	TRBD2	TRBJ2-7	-	TGTGCCAGCAGCCGACTAGCGGGAGAGTTTTCCGAGCAGTACTTC	CASSRLAGEFSEQYF
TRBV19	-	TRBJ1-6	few	TGTGCCAGCCAACGCGCCTATAATTCACCCCTCCACTTT	CASQRAYNSPLHF
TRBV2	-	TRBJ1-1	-	TGTGCCAGCAGCCGAACCCTTCAAGTGGGCACTGAAGCTTTCTTT	CASSRTLQVGTEAFF
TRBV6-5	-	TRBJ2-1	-	TGTGCCAGCAGTTACTCGTGGGCGAATGAGCAGTTCTTC	CASSYSWANEQFF
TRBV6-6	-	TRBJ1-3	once	TGTGCCAGCCAATCGGGGGCTGGAAACACCATATATTTT	CASQSGAGNTIYF
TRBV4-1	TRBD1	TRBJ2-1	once	TGCGCCAGCAGCCAAGTAAGGGGGCCCAACAATGAGCAGTTCTTC	CASSQVRGPNNEQFF
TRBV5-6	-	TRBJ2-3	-	TGTGCCAGCAGCTTGGGCCCGGGTTTCGGGACAGATACGCAGTATTTT	CASSLGPGFGTDTQYF
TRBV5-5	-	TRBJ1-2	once	TGTGCCAGCAGCTTGGTAATCGATGGCTACACCTTC	CASSLVIDGYTF
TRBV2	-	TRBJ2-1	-	TGTGCCAGCAGCTTGGGCGGCGAGCAGTTCTTC	CASSLGGEQFF
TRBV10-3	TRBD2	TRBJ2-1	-	TGTGCCATCAGTGAGTATAGACTAGCGGATCTCTACAATGAGCAGTTCTTC	CAISEYRLADLYNEQFF
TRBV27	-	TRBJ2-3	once	TGTGCCAGCTCGCAAGGGGGAACGCAGTATTTT	CASSQGGTQYF
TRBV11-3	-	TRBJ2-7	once	TGTGCCAGCGCCCATTTTTCGTACGAGCAGTACTTC	CASAHFSYEQYF
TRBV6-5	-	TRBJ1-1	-	TGTGCCAGCAGACTCGACAGCGAGAACACTGAAGCTTTCTTT	CASRLDSENTEAFF
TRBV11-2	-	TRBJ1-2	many	TGTGCCAGCAGCCTCGCCGGTAGCTATGGCTACACCTTC	CASSLAGSYGYTF
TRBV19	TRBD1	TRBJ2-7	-	TGTGCCAGTACTCCCGGGACGTGGACAGGGCGGGGCGAGCAGTACTTC	CASTPGTWTGRGEQYF
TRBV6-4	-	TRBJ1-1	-	TGTGCCAGCAGTGACCGGGGCAGGAGAGAAGCTTTCTTT	CASSDRGRREAFF
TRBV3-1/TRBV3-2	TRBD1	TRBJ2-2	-	TGTGCCAGCAGCCATCAGGGGGCAACCACCGGGGAGCTGTTTTTT	CASSHQGATTGELFF
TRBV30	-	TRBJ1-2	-	TGTGCCTGGACCTCCGCTGGGGACGGCTACACCTTC	CAWTSAGDGYTF
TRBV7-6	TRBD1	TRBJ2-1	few	TGTGCCAGCAGCCGGGGGACAGGGGGACGGGAGCAGTTCTTC	CASSRGTGGREQFF
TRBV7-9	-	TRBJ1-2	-	TGTGCCAGCAGCTTAGAATCGTCATGGTTGGGGGGCTACACCTTC	CASSLESSWLGGYTF
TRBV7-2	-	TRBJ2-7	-	TGTGCCAGCAGCCTAAGCCCCAGGGGCGAGCAGTACTTC	CASSLSPRGEQYF
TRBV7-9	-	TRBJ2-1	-	TGTGCCAGCAGCCAAGACGAGGGTTTTGTACTTTATGAGCAGTTCTTC	CASSQDEGFVLYEQFF
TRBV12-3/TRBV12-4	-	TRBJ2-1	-	TGTGCCAGCAGTCCCTTTAAGATCGTTGAGCAGTTCTTC	CASSPFKIVEQFF
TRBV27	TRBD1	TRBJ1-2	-	TGTGCCAGCACCTTAAGAGGGGGCGCGGGCTATGGCTACACCTTC	CASTLRGGAGYGYTF
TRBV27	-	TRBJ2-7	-	TGTGCCAGCAGTTTCAATTCCTACGAGCAGTACTTC	CASSFNSYEQYF
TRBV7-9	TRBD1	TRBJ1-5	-	TGTGCCAGCAGCCCTCGCACAGGGGGCCAGCCCCAGCATTTT	CASSPRTGGQPQHF
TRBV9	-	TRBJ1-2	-	TGTGCCAGCAGAGCTGAACGAACCTATGGCTACACCTTC	CASRAERTYGYTF
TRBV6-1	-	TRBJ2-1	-	TGTGCCAGCAGTGAAGTCTACAATGAGCAGTTCTTC	CASSEVYNEQFF